The 19 T cell receptor beta chains below come from one sample, sequenced in a study of memory CD4+ T cells and cytomegalovirus serostatus. Some clones are missing from TCRdb's copy, which holds only in-frame ones; the method was immunoSEQ multiplex PCR. In the table there are around 53,000 clones, around 83% of which are singletons. Single viable CD3+CD4+CD8-CD45RO+ cells were sorted as the memory CD4+ T cells. Specimen: memory CD4+ T cells from blood. Source of these receptors: an adult in good health and CMV-seropositive.

The chain combines TRBV2 with TRBJ2-7; D is possibly TRBD1 (6 bases). This CDR3 is 14 amino acids long. Germline CDR1 reads SNHLY; CDR2 reads FYNNEI. V was pared by 6 bases and J by 6 bases, with 18 bases between. The CDR3 DNA is TGTGCCAGCAGCCCTGCGAGATCAGGGGCCGAGCAGTACTTC. It encodes CASSPARSGAEQYF.

The V call is TRBV11-2, the J call TRBJ2-5; TRBD1 matches 10 bases. CDR1 and CDR2 (germline): SGHAT, FQNNGV. V trimming: 8 bases; J trimming: 2 bases; junction bases outside the gene matches: 5. The CDR3 loop spans 14 amino acids. DNA for the CDR3: TGTGCCAGCCTTGACAGGGGGCGGCAAGAGACCCAGTACTTC. Its translation: CASLDRGRQETQYF. Supplemented by reference TRBV11-2 and TRBJ2-5, the full variable domain reads EAGVAQSPRYKIIEKRQSVAFWCNPISGHATLYWYQQILGQGPKLLIQFQNNGVVDDSQLPKDRFSAERLKGVDSTLKIQPAKLEDSAVYLCASLDRGRQETQYFGPGTRLLVL.

On this clone itself: A read error may produce the germline difference seen at one junction end. The chain couples TRBV5-1 to TRBJ1-6; possible D gene TRBD1, 6 bases. The CDR3 extends over 15 amino acids. Germline values: CDR1 SGHRS, CDR2 YFSETQ. DNA of the CDR3: TGCGCCAGCAGATTGGAACAGGGAGAAGGGTCACCCCTCCACTTT. It codes for CASRLEQGEGSPLHF.

The V gene is TRBV5-6, the J gene TRBJ2-7, with TRBD2 matching 10 bases. Germline V gene data show CDR1 as SGHDT and CDR2 as YYEEEE. V lost 5 bases to trimming and J lost 6 bases; unmatched junction nucleotides: 14. CDR3 length: 16 residues. CDR3 DNA sequence: TGTGCCAGCAGTTCCATCACTAGCGGGAATATACCCGAGCAGTACTTC. Residues: CASSSITSGNIPEQYF.

The V gene is TRBV7-3, the J gene TRBJ2-1; 15 positions agree with TRBD2. The CDR3 is 18 residues long. Unmatched junction bases numbered 10, after V lost 5 bases and J lost 5 bases. Germline loops: CDR1 SGHTA, CDR2 FQGTGA. CDR3 in DNA: TGTGCCAGCAGCCGCGGACTAGCGGGGGGGCAGGCACACAATGAGCAGTTCTTC. This translates into CASSRGLAGGQAHNEQFF. Drawing the rest from reference TRBV7-3 and TRBJ2-1, the complete variable domain is GAGVSQTPSNKVTEKGKYVELRCDPISGHTALYWYRQSLGQGPEFLIYFQGTGAADDSGLPNDRFFAVRPEGSVSTLKIQRTERGDSAVYLCASSRGLAGGQAHNEQFFGPGTRLTVL.

This clone was detected once. This rearrangement joins TRBV4-3 to TRBJ1-5; D is possibly TRBD1 (6 bases). Germline V CDR1 and CDR2: LGHNA, YSLEER. There are 16 residues in the CDR3. V was pared by 4 bases and J by 4 bases, with 17 bases between. This chain's CDR3 is CASSPGVGEGNQPQHF. CDR3 nucleotides: TGCGCCAGCAGCCCAGGGGTGGGTGAAGGGAATCAGCCCCAGCATTTT.

The V and J genes are TRBV10-3 and TRBJ1-4; tentatively, D is TRBD1 (6 bases). CDR1 and CDR2 (germline): ENHRY, SYGVKD. The CDR3 is made up of 14 amino acids. The V end lost 8 bases, the J end lost 8 bases, and 18 bases lay between the germline ends. CDR3 sequence reads: CAISSGGAEEKLFF. Written as DNA, the CDR3 is TGTGCCATCTCAAGTGGGGGGGCTGAGGAAAAACTGTTTTTT.

This chain links TRBV7-2 with TRBJ2-1, with 9 positions matching TRBD2. The CDR3 loop spans 18 amino acids. CDR1 is SGHTA and CDR2 is FQGNSA in the germline V gene. Trimming removed 0 bases from V and 2 bases from J; junction bases left unmatched: 8. The chain's CDR3 is CASSLARRGRAAYNEQFF. DNA for the CDR3: TGTGCCAGCAGCTTAGCGCGGCGCGGGAGGGCCGCCTACAATGAGCAGTTCTTC.

This clone appeared once. The V call is TRBV5-1, the J call TRBJ2-3; maybe TRBD2 (5 bases). Germline CDR1 reads SGHRS; CDR2 reads YFSETQ. This CDR3 contains 14 residues. Trimming took off 0 bases at V and 2 bases at J, with 7 bases between the two ends. This CDR3 reads CASSLGGDTDTQYF. CDR3 nucleotide sequence: TGCGCCAGCAGCTTGGGGGGAGACACAGATACGCAGTATTTT.

The chain employs TRBV5-1 and TRBJ1-1; TRBD1 matches 9 bases. J gave up 2 bases and V 0 bases, and 5 bases lay outside the gene matches. In germline, CDR1 is SGHRS, CDR2 YFSETQ. This CDR3 comprises 16 residues. The DNA for the CDR3 is TGCGCCAGCAGCTTGGGCCGGGACAGGGACAACACTGAAGCTTTCTTT. It specifies CASSLGRDRDNTEAFF.

This clone was found a few times. The CDR3, as DNA: TGTGCCAGCAGGTGGGGCCCGGGGACACTCTCCTACAATGAGCAGTTCTTC. It translates to CASRWGPGTLSYNEQFF. The genes are TRBV2 and TRBJ2-1, with D possibly matching TRBD1 (6 bases). V lost 6 bases and J 0 bases, leaving 18 bases between the germline ends. Germline lookup yields CDR1 SNHLY and CDR2 FYNNEI. The CDR3 spans 17 residues.

CDR3 in amino acids: CASRDSLNEKLFF. In DNA, the CDR3 is TGCGCCAGCAGGGACAGCCTTAATGAAAAACTGTTTTTT. V is TRBV5-1 and J is TRBJ1-4, with D possibly being TRBD1 (6 bases). The CDR3 contains 13 residues. Germline V gives CDR1 SGHRS, CDR2 YFSETQ. Trimming stripped 5 bases from V and 4 bases from J, with 9 bases between.

The J gene is TRBJ1-5, the V gene TRBV6-5; D gene ambiguous. This CDR3 is 13 amino acids long. The V gene lost 4 bases and the J gene lost 1 base, with 5 bases spanning the gap. Looked up from germline, CDR1 is MNHEY and CDR2 is SVGAGI. The CDR3 region is CASSFDSNQPQHF. CDR3 nucleotide sequence: TGTGCCAGCAGTTTTGACAGCAATCAGCCCCAGCATTTT.

V is TRBV4-1 and J is TRBJ1-2; D is possibly TRBD1 (6 bases). Per germline, CDR1 MGHRA and CDR2 YSYEKL. Deletions cut 11 bases from V and 8 bases from J, with 18 bases between. This CDR3 has 12 residues. CDR3 loop: CASSTRGGGYTF. The CDR3 region has the DNA TGCGCCTCGTCGACGCGAGGGGGAGGCTACACCTTC.

As for this clone: The identical CDR3 is also encoded by other nucleotide sequences in the sample. V and J are TRBV28 and TRBJ2-7, with D perhaps being TRBD1 or TRBD2 (5 bases each). V was trimmed by 4 bases and J by 5 bases, leaving 12 bases between them. Per the germline V gene, CDR1 is MDHEN and CDR2 is SYDVKM. The CDR3 totals 13 residues. The CDR3 loop reads CASSYEGNNEQYF. The CDR3, as DNA: TGTGCCAGCAGTTACGAGGGGAACAACGAGCAGTACTTC.

This chain links TRBV5-4 with TRBJ1-6; D is perhaps TRBD1 (6 bases). From germline, CDR1 is SGHNT and CDR2 YYREEE (reference sequence). V lost 2 bases and J 7 bases, leaving 10 bases between the germline ends. This CDR3 comprises 14 residues. Here the CDR3 reads CASSLQGRNSPLHF. For the CDR3, the DNA is TGTGCCAGCAGCTTACAGGGCCGCAATTCACCCCTCCACTTT.

This clone was seen only a few times. The rearrangement links TRBV5-1 to TRBJ2-1; TRBD1 matches at 7 bases. This CDR3 is 14 amino acids long. Losses at the gene ends were 4 bases for V and 7 bases for J; bases not matched to a gene: 8. Looked up from germline, CDR1 is SGHRS and CDR2 is YFSETQ. Here the CDR3 reads CASSRGQPGNEQFF. CDR3 DNA sequence: TGCGCCAGCAGCAGGGGACAGCCGGGAAATGAGCAGTTCTTC.

V gene TRBV5-8 combines with J gene TRBJ2-6; no firm D call. The V end was cut by 4 bases, the J end by 2 bases, with 10 bases between. CDR1 and CDR2 (germline): SGHTS, YDEGEE. CDR3 length equals 15 residues. The CDR3 reads CASSPLDTGANVLTF. Here the CDR3 DNA reads TGTGCCAGCAGCCCTCTAGACACTGGGGCCAACGTCCTGACTTTC.

V usage is TRBV5-8 and J usage is TRBJ2-3, with TRBD2 matching over 7 bases. V shed 1 base, J shed 0 bases, and the junction held 5 bases outside the gene matches. Germline CDR1 and CDR2: SGHTS and YDEGEE. The CDR3 runs 16 residues. CDR3: CASSLNSGLSTDTQYF. The CDR3 DNA is TGTGCCAGCAGCTTGAATAGCGGGCTTAGCACAGATACGCAGTATTTT.